This T cell receptor (beta chain) was obtained from a study of blood T cell repertoires in COVID-19. On the study more broadly: Samples taken during acute and convalescent COVID-19 were collected in the United States, Italy and Spain. PBMCs, B-cell-depleted T cells, or T cells were the source of the cDNA or gDNA that made up the material.

Original analysis: From reference gene primer amplification, estimates of nucleated cell counts were derived. The assay was immunoSEQ multiplex PCR, and TCRdb's table has in-frame clones only and misses some. V and J calls and clone size come straight from that table; D and trimming were deduced from the DNA. The table shows around 100,000 clones, with approximately 90% occurring only once. CDR3 length equals 16 residues. J gave up 1 base and V 6 bases, and 8 bases lay outside the gene matches. The sample was peripheral blood. This chain connects TRBV23-1 to TRBJ2-5, with 10 positions matching TRBD1. TRBV23-1 is given ORF status, its function remaining uncertain. The receptor comes from a woman older than 75 with acute or convalescent COVID-19. CDR3 sequence reads: CASRFLRDRGQETQYF. The CDR3 nucleotides are TGCGCCAGCAGATTCCTGCGGGACAGGGGCCAAGAGACCCAGTACTTC.